Following are 13 T cell receptor beta chains from one sample sequenced in a study of control samples from healthy donors and cancer patients. The data were produced by immunoSEQ multiplex PCR, yet TCRdb's version contains in-frame clones alone and is incomplete. This sample lists some 190,000 clones; its ten largest clones have about 2.2%. The sequenced sample consisted of blood. The receptors come from a woman aged 25 to 39 in good health.

The rearrangement uses TRBV6-5 and TRBJ2-5; a possible D gene is TRBD2 (6 bases). Trimming took off 7 bases at V and 3 bases at J, with 15 bases between the two ends. This CDR3 contains 14 residues. CDR1 and CDR2 from the germline V gene are MNHEY and SVGAGI. DNA of the CDR3: TGTGCCAGCATCAGAGCCCCGGGGGAAGAGACCCAGTACTTC. It encodes CASIRAPGEETQYF.

V is TRBV7-9 and J is TRBJ2-1, with 9 nucleotides matching TRBD2. This CDR3 is 13 amino acids long. The V and J ends lost 11 bases and 7 bases, in that order; junction bases with no gene match: 9. Germline-derived CDR1 and CDR2 are SEHNR and FQNEAQ (reference sequence). CDR3 residues: CAGRGGTRNEQFF. The CDR3 coding sequence is TGTGCCGGGCGGGGGGGAACCCGGAATGAGCAGTTCTTC.

V and J are TRBV28 and TRBJ2-7; D is perhaps TRBD1 (6 bases). Per germline, CDR1 MDHEN and CDR2 SYDVKM. The CDR3 totals 15 residues. Trimming pared 2 bases from V and 4 bases from J, leaving 15 bases between. The CDR3 region is CASSLRAGVGYEQYF. The CDR3 nucleotides are TGTGCCAGCAGTTTAAGGGCAGGGGTAGGGTACGAGCAGTACTTC.

For the CDR3, the DNA is TGTGCCACCAGTGATCCGACTAATCAAGAGACCCAGTACTTC. It specifies CATSDPTNQETQYF. The V call is TRBV24-1, the J call TRBJ2-5; the D gene is possibly TRBD2 (5 bases). V was cut by 3 bases and J by 2 bases, with 9 bases left in between. From germline, CDR1 is KGHDR and CDR2 SFDVKD. CDR3 length equals 14 residues.

V gene TRBV5-5 combines with J gene TRBJ2-4; possible D gene TRBD2, 6 bases. The CDR3 length is 16 residues. V dropped 3 bases and J dropped 0 bases, with 13 bases sitting between them. Germline CDR1 SGHKS, CDR2 YYEKEE (reference sequence). The CDR3 is CASSSGGVLAKNIQYF. CDR3 sequence (DNA): TGTGCCAGCAGCTCTGGCGGGGTACTAGCCAAAAACATTCAGTACTTC.

This chain uses TRBV2 with TRBJ2-3; D remains unclear. Germline loops: CDR1 SNHLY, CDR2 FYNNEI. Trimming took 3 bases from V and 2 from J, leaving 9 bases between them. There are 14 residues in the CDR3. The CDR3 nucleotides read TGTGCCAGCAGTGATTCAGCAAACACAGATACGCAGTATTTT. Residues: CASSDSANTDTQYF.

The chain is built from TRBV29-1 and TRBJ1-1; TRBD1 is a possible D gene (5 bases). The germline V and J ends were trimmed by 8 bases and 6 bases, with 16 bases remaining between them. The CDR3 covers 12 residues. Germline-derived CDR1 and CDR2 are SQVTM and ANQGSEA. The CDR3 spells CSCSRAPPEAFF. CDR3 nucleotide sequence: TGCAGCTGCAGCAGGGCCCCCCCTGAAGCTTTCTTT.

The chain recombines TRBV11-2 with TRBJ2-1; 8 positions match TRBD2. This CDR3 region has 14 residues. Germline lookup yields CDR1 SGHAT and CDR2 FQNNGV. Trimming at V came to 3 bases and at J to 9 bases, leaving 7 bases not matched to a gene. CDR3 in DNA: TGTGCCAGCAGCTTGGGGCTAGCGGGCCTTGAGCAGTTCTTC. Amino acid sequence: CASSLGLAGLEQFF.

This CDR3 reads CATSAGGLNTEAFF. The CDR3 DNA reads TGTGCCACCAGTGCGGGAGGATTGAACACTGAAGCTTTCTTT. J is TRBJ1-1 and V is TRBV24-1; D is ambiguous. V was shortened by 5 bases and J by 0 bases, with 9 bases between the two germline ends. In germline, CDR1 is KGHDR, CDR2 SFDVKD. The CDR3 spans 14 residues.

This sequence joins TRBV28 and TRBJ2-1; 10 bases are a match to TRBD1. CDR1 is MDHEN and CDR2 is SYDVKM in the germline V gene. The CDR3 has 14 residues. Losses at the gene ends were 3 bases for V and 7 bases for J; bases not matched to a gene: 3. DNA for the CDR3: TGTGCCAGCAGTTTTCGGACAGGGGGTAATGAGCAGTTCTTC. Amino acids: CASSFRTGGNEQFF.

The gene calls are TRBV28 and TRBJ1-2; TRBD1 might be the D (5 bases). CDR3 length equals 13 residues. The germline V gene encodes CDR1 MDHEN and CDR2 SYDVKM. Trimming pared 9 bases from V and 0 bases from J, leaving 11 bases between. CDR3 sequence: CASRWGTNYGYTF. The CDR3 region has the DNA TGTGCCAGTCGGTGGGGGACTAACTATGGCTACACCTTC.

The chain is built from TRBV6-2 or TRBV6-3 and TRBJ2-1; no reliable D call. CDR3 length equals 11 residues. Germline CDR1 is MNHEY and CDR2 is SVGEGT. Trimming pared 5 bases from V and 7 bases from J, leaving 6 bases between. CDR3 in amino acids: CASSTWNEQFF. The CDR3 DNA is TGTGCCAGCAGTACGTGGAATGAGCAGTTCTTC.

This chain connects TRBV4-2 to TRBJ1-3, with no clear D. Germline CDR1 LGHNA, CDR2 YNFKEQ. The CDR3 consists of 15 residues. V was trimmed by 0 bases and J by 4 bases, leaving 10 bases between them. The DNA for the CDR3 is TGTGCCAGCAGCCAAGAGGTGTCAGCCGGAAACACCATATATTTT. Protein: CASSQEVSAGNTIYF.